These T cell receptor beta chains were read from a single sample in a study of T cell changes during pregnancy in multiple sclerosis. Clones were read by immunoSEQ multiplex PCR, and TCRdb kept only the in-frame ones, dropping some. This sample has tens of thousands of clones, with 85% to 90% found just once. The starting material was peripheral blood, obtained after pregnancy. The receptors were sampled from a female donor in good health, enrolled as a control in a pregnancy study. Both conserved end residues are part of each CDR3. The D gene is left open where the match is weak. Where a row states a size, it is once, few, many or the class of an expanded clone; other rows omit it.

cdr3_aa: CASSQPLGRADEQYF
cdr3_nt: TGTGCCAGCAGCCAACCATTAGGTCGAGCGGACGAGCAGTACTTC
v_call: TRBV4-2
j_call: TRBJ2-7
d_call: .
clone_size: .

cdr3_aa: CASSQDRGGTGELFF
cdr3_nt: TGTGCCAGCAGCCAAGATCGCGGGGGCACCGGGGAGCTGTTTTTT
v_call: TRBV4-2
j_call: TRBJ2-2
d_call: TRBD2
clone_size: many

cdr3_aa: CSAREVYEQFF
cdr3_nt: TGCAGTGCTAGGGAGGTCTATGAGCAGTTCTTC
v_call: TRBV20-1
j_call: TRBJ2-1
d_call: .
clone_size: medium-sized

cdr3_aa: CASSLRVGTEAFF
cdr3_nt: TGCGCCAGCAGCTTGCGGGTTGGCACTGAAGCTTTCTTT
v_call: TRBV5-1
j_call: TRBJ1-1
d_call: .
clone_size: .

cdr3_aa: CSAIRDRVVNTEAFF
cdr3_nt: TGCAGCGCCATCCGGGACAGGGTGGTGAACACTGAAGCTTTCTTT
v_call: TRBV29-1
j_call: TRBJ1-1
d_call: TRBD1
clone_size: .

cdr3_aa: CASSSRGTQYF
cdr3_nt: TGTGCCAGCAGTTCAAGGGGCACGCAGTATTTT
v_call: TRBV6-5
j_call: TRBJ2-3
d_call: .
clone_size: .

cdr3_aa: CASSENQGFNQPQHF
cdr3_nt: TGTGCCAGCAGTGAGAACCAGGGTTTCAATCAGCCCCAGCATTTT
v_call: TRBV6-1
j_call: TRBJ1-5
d_call: .
clone_size: .

cdr3_aa: CASSIGTGSSGELFF
cdr3_nt: TGTGCCAGTAGTATCGGGACAGGGTCGTCCGGGGAGCTGTTTTTT
v_call: TRBV19
j_call: TRBJ2-2
d_call: TRBD1
clone_size: .

cdr3_aa: CASSQSRGQEKLFF
cdr3_nt: TGTGCCAGCAGCCAGAGCAGGGGGCAAGAAAAACTGTTTTTT
v_call: TRBV4-2
j_call: TRBJ1-4
d_call: TRBD1
clone_size: .

cdr3_aa: CATNEDSTDTQYF
cdr3_nt: TGTGCCACCAACGAGGATAGCACAGATACGCAGTATTTT
v_call: TRBV15
j_call: TRBJ2-3
d_call: .
clone_size: .

cdr3_aa: CASSASQGWGYNEQFF
cdr3_nt: TGTGCCAGCAGCGCCTCCCAGGGGTGGGGATACAATGAGCAGTTCTTC
v_call: TRBV9
j_call: TRBJ2-1
d_call: .
clone_size: .

cdr3_aa: CASSESATSGNTEAFF
cdr3_nt: TGTGCCAGCAGTGAATCGGCGACATCAGGGAACACTGAAGCTTTCTTT
v_call: TRBV25-1
j_call: TRBJ1-1
d_call: .
clone_size: .

cdr3_aa: CSVEGQVPYEQYF
cdr3_nt: TGCAGCGTTGAGGGACAGGTTCCCTACGAGCAGTACTTC
v_call: TRBV29-1
j_call: TRBJ2-7
d_call: TRBD1
clone_size: .

cdr3_aa: CASRQDSRSEKLFF
cdr3_nt: TGTGCCAGCAGACAAGACAGCCGGAGTGAAAAACTGTTTTTT
v_call: TRBV2
j_call: TRBJ1-4
d_call: .
clone_size: once

cdr3_aa: CASSLALPGQGTDTQYF
cdr3_nt: TGCGCCAGCAGCTTGGCCCTTCCGGGACAGGGGACAGATACGCAGTATTTT
v_call: TRBV5-1
j_call: TRBJ2-3
d_call: TRBD1
clone_size: once

cdr3_aa: CASSLGQPATNEKLFF
cdr3_nt: TGCGCCAGCAGCCTCGGTCAACCGGCAACTAATGAAAAACTGTTTTTT
v_call: TRBV5-1
j_call: TRBJ1-4
d_call: .
clone_size: .